The source of this T cell receptor beta chain is a study of T-cell memory formation after mild COVID-19. The study, taken as a whole, reports: Unconfirmed was the SARS-CoV-2 specificity of second-wave clones that peaked on day 37.

TCRdb called the 5' RACE reads again in MiXCR, with one record for every CDR3 protein. This table holds about 560,000 distinct CDR3 sequences, under 20% found once. This clonotype appeared a few times. Its antigen is currently unknown. The sample was PBMCs or a T cell subset sorted from them (not recorded which). The receptor comes from an adult woman who had mild COVID-19 (a few samples of this study predate the infection). Cell type and time point are not known.

As DNA, the CDR3 is TGTGCCAGCAGTGCGACAGGGGTCTGGTCTGGGGCCAACGTCCTGACTTTC. This translates into CASSATGVWSGANVLTF. The chain has TRBV6-1 and TRBJ2-6, with TRBD1 identical over 8 bases. The CDR3 consists of 17 residues. The junction had 6 bases not matched to a gene; V was cut back by 4 bases and J by 1 base. Germline V CDR1 and CDR2: MNHNS, SASEGT.